These 8 T cell receptor beta chains were all obtained from the same sample, sequenced in a study of identical twins. TCRdb itself ran the 5' RACE reads through MiXCR, one entry per CDR3 protein. The sample lists about 920,000 distinct CDR3 sequences, approximately 13% occurring once. The sample also formed part of further work on yellow fever vaccine responses in identical twins.

What was sequenced was PBMCs. The receptors derive from a woman aged 18 to 35 in good health.

In the case of this clonotype: Its ends do not fully match the called genes, so a read error is possible. V and J are TRBV7-2 and TRBJ2-7; 11 bases fit TRBD2. Germline V gene lookup returns CDR1 SGHTA and CDR2 FQGNSA. The CDR3 has 15 residues. CDR3 sequence: CASSIAGTSGYEQYF. The CDR3 region has the DNA TGTGCCAGCAGCATAGCCGGGACTAGCGGATACGAGCAGTACTTC.

In this sample, this clonotype turned up a few times. The chain links TRBV7-9 to TRBJ2-5; D unclear. This CDR3 contains 16 residues. CDR1 is SEHNR and CDR2 is FQNEAQ in the germline V gene (reference sequence). V gave up 3 bases and J gave up 2 bases, with 16 bases separating them. DNA of the CDR3: TGTGCCAGCAGCTTCCCGTACCCTGCAGGACAAGAGACCCAGTACTTC. Its translation: CASSFPYPAGQETQYF. Combining the CDR3 with reference TRBV7-9 and TRBJ2-5 gives the whole variable domain DTGVSQNPRHKITKRGQNVTFRCDPISEHNRLYWYRQTLGQGPEFLTYFQNEAQLEKSRLLSDRFSAERPKGSFSTLEIQRTEQGDSAMYLCASSFPYPAGQETQYFGPGTRLLVL.

Ten or more counts support this clonotype. V is TRBV5-1 and J is TRBJ2-3, with 8 positions matching TRBD1. The junction had 8 bases not matched to a gene; V was cut back by 1 base and J by 4 bases. The CDR3 totals 16 residues. The germline V gene encodes CDR1 SGHRS and CDR2 YFSETQ. CDR3 sequence reads: CASSLTRGPSPDTQYF. CDR3 in DNA: TGCGCCAGCAGCTTGACCAGGGGGCCCTCACCAGATACGCAGTATTTT.

This clonotype was detected ten times or more. The V and J genes are TRBV5-1 and TRBJ2-6; TRBD1 matches at 7 bases. With V trimmed by 0 bases and J by 1 base, 1 base remained unmatched. The CDR3 contains 16 residues. The V gene's germline CDR1 is SGHRS and CDR2 YFSETQ. This CDR3 reads CASSLDRGSGANVLTF. CDR3 nucleotide sequence: TGCGCCAGCAGCTTGGACAGGGGATCTGGGGCCAACGTCCTGACTTTC. Full variable domain (rest looked up from reference TRBV5-1 and TRBJ2-6): KAGVTQTPRYLIKTRGQQVTLSCSPISGHRSVSWYQQTPGQGLQFLFEYFSETQRNKGNFPGRFSGRQFSNSRSEMNVSTLELGDSALYLCASSLDRGSGANVLTFGAGSRLTVL.

In this sample, this clonotype turned up many times. This chain uses TRBV28 with TRBJ2-1; TRBD2 matches 15 bases. The CDR3 extends over 15 amino acids. V was clipped by 5 bases and J by 16 bases; unmatched bases: 12. CDR1 MDHEN and CDR2 SYDVKM come from the germline V gene. CDR3 bases: TGTGCCAGCAGTCCTCCGGGACTAGCGGGAGGCCGGTTTTTCTTC. Protein product: CASSPPGLAGGRFFF.

The chain has TRBV5-1 and TRBJ2-1; 9 bases map to TRBD1. This CDR3 contains 16 residues. With V trimmed by 0 bases and J by 3 bases, 4 bases remained unmatched. CDR1 is SGHRS and CDR2 is YFSETQ in the germline V gene. The CDR3 reads CASSLGDRVNYNEQFF. The DNA for the CDR3 is TGCGCCAGCAGCTTGGGGGACAGGGTAAACTACAATGAGCAGTTCTTC. Full variable domain (rest looked up from reference TRBV5-1 and TRBJ2-1): KAGVTQTPRYLIKTRGQQVTLSCSPISGHRSVSWYQQTPGQGLQFLFEYFSETQRNKGNFPGRFSGRQFSNSRSEMNVSTLELGDSALYLCASSLGDRVNYNEQFFGPGTRLTVL.

The chain links TRBV5-6 to TRBJ2-5, with 7 bases matching TRBD2. Per germline, CDR1 SGHDT and CDR2 YYEEEE. The CDR3 extends over 16 amino acids. The V gene end was trimmed by 4 bases and the J gene end by 5 bases; junction bases not matched to a gene: 14. The DNA for the CDR3 is TGTGCCAGCAGCCCCTCGACTAGCCCGGGGGTGGAGACCCAGTACTTC. It yields the protein CASSPSTSPGVETQYF. The full variable domain, with the rest looked up from reference TRBV5-6 and TRBJ2-5, is DAGVTQSPTHLIKTRGQQVTLRCSPKSGHDTVSWYQQALGQGPQFIFQYYEEEERQRGNFPDRFSGHQFPNYSSELNVNALLLGDSALYLCASSPSTSPGVETQYFGPGTRLLVL.

This clonotype was observed at least ten times. The gene calls are TRBV24-1 and TRBJ2-7, with TRBD1 as a possible D gene (7 bases). CDR3 length: 14 amino acids. Trimming removed 3 bases from V and 4 bases from J, with 12 bases in between. Germline V gives CDR1 KGHDR, CDR2 SFDVKD. The CDR3 DNA reads as TGTGCCACCAGTGATCCCCAGGGGGGATACGAGCAGTACTTC. This sequence encodes CATSDPQGGYEQYF.